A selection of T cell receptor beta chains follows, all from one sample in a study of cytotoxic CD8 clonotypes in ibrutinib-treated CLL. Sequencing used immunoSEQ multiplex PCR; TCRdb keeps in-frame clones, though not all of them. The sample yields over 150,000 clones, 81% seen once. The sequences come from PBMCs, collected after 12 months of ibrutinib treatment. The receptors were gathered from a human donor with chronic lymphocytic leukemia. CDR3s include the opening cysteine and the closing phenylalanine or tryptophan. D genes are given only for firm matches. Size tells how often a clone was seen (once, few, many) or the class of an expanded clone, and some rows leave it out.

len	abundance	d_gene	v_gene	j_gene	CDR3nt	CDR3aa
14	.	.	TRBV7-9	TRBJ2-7	TGTGCCAGCAGCTTTTCTCTGGGTGGCAACGAGCAGTACTTC	CASSFSLGGNEQYF
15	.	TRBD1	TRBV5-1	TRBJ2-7	TGCGCCAGCAGCTCGGCGACAGGGGCCTCCTACGAGCAGTACTTC	CASSSATGASYEQYF
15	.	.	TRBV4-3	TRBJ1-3	TGCGCCAGCAGCCAAGATAGTTTCTCTGGAAACACCATATATTTT	CASSQDSFSGNTIYF
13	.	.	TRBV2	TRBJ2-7	TGTGCCAGCAGTGTAGGGGAGATCTACGAGCAGTACTTC	CASSVGEIYEQYF
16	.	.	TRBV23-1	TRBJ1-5	TGCGCCAGCAGGAGCCGGGGGAGGTGGGGCAATCAGCCCCAGCATTTT	CASRSRGRWGNQPQHF
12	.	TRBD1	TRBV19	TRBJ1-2	TGTGCCAGTAGATTGGCAGGGGGTGGCTACACCTTC	CASRLAGGGYTF
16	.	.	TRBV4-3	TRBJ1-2	TGCGCCAGCAGCCAAGATTGGGCAGGGGCCAACTATGGCTACACCTTC	CASSQDWAGANYGYTF
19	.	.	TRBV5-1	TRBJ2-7	TGCGCCAGCAGCCAGGCAAGGGTGATCTCAACACAAATCTCCTACGAGCAGTACTTC	CASSQARVISTQISYEQYF
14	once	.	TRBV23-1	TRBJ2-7	TGCGCCAGCAGCCCCTTAGGGGCCCTAATCGAGCAGTACTTC	CASSPLGALIEQYF
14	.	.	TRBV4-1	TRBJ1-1	TGCGCCAGCAGCCGGGCAGGGTGGACCACTGAAGCTTTCTTT	CASSRAGWTTEAFF
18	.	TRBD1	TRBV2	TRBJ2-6	TGTGCCAGCAGCTCCTCAGGGGGCCTTAGAATTGGGGCCAACGTCCTGACTTTC	CASSSSGGLRIGANVLTF
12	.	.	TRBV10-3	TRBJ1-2	TGTGCCATCAGTGACAGTCGGGGAGGCTACACCTTC	CAISDSRGGYTF
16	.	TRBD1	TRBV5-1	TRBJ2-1	TGCGCCAGCAGCTTAAAAGGTAACAGGGGTCAGAATGAGCAGTTCTTC	CASSLKGNRGQNEQFF
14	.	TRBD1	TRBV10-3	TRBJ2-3	TGTGCCATCAGTCGGGACAGGAGCACAGATACGCAGTATTTT	CAISRDRSTDTQYF
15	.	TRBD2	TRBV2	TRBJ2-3	TGTGCCAGCAGTGGCACTAGCGGGACGGGAGATACGCAGTATTTT	CASSGTSGTGDTQYF
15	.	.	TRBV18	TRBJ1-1	TGTGCCAGCTCACCACCCTACCCGGGCAGGGCTGAAGCTTTCTTT	CASSPPYPGRAEAFF
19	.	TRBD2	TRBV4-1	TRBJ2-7	TGCGCCAGCAGCCAAGAAAGGGGAGCGGGGGGCCGCGACCTCTACGAGCAGTACTTC	CASSQERGAGGRDLYEQYF
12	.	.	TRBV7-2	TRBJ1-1	TGTGCCAGCAGCCTCCCAGGGGCTGAAGCTTTCTTT	CASSLPGAEAFF
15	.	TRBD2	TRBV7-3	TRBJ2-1	TGTGCCAGCAGCTTAGCGGGGGGGCCTTGGAATGAGCAGTTCTTC	CASSLAGGPWNEQFF
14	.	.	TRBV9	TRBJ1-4	TGTGCCAGCGGAGGGAGGGAGCCAAATGAAAAACTGTTTTTT	CASGGREPNEKLFF
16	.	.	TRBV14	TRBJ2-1	TGTGCCAGCAGCCACCTAAAATGGAAGTCCTACAATGAGCAGTTCTTC	CASSHLKWKSYNEQFF
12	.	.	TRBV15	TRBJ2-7	TGTGCCACCAGCAGAAGGGAGGAAGAGCAGTACTTC	CATSRREEEQYF
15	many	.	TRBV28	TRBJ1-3	TGTGCCAGCAGTTTTCGGACAACCTCTGGAAACACCATATATTTT	CASSFRTTSGNTIYF